This T cell receptor (beta chain) emerged from a study of T cell repertoires in ileal Crohn's disease. Notes on the study in general: Compared with non-smokers, active smokers at surgery showed more clonal expansions. Sorted CD8 T cells held more high-frequency clones than CD4.

Libraries were prepared by immunoSEQ multiplex PCR; TCRdb keeps only in-frame clonotypes and omits some of them. Seen here are thousands of clones, roughly 79% observed once, and the top ten hold 4.5% to 6%. A remark on this clone: Its antigen is unknown.

With 3 bases clipped from V and 8 bases from J, the junction kept 7 bases outside the gene matches. Per the germline V gene, CDR1 is LNHNV and CDR2 is YYDKDF (reference sequence). The CDR3 is 16 residues long. Patients were adults with ileal or ileocolonic Crohn's disease needing resection. This TCR was recovered from an adult with Crohn's disease. V and J are TRBV15 and TRBJ2-1; TRBD2 aligns across 13 bases. Sequenced input: ileal tissue. This CDR3 is CATSSAPLAGGYEQFF. As DNA, the CDR3 is TGTGCCACCAGCAGTGCCCCACTAGCGGGAGGGTATGAGCAGTTCTTC.